The clone carrying this T cell receptor beta chain has a handful of counts. Amplified TCR beta CDR3 regions were obtained using RNA transcripts as template. HTBI-primed first-round RT-PCR preceded second-round multiplex PCR. TCRdb itself ran the multiplex PCR reads through MiXCR, one entry per CDR3 protein. The sample records about 1.1 million distinct CDR3 sequences, about 36% being singletons. Trimming at V came to 5 bases and at J to 0 bases, leaving 5 bases not matched to a gene. Germline V lookup: CDR1 LGHDT, CDR2 YNNKEL (reference sequence). The CDR3 totals 15 residues. This specimen comes from a study of Graves' ophthalmopathy and Graves' hyperthyroidism.

The sample was peripheral blood or thyroid tissue (not recorded which). The gene calls are TRBV3-1 and TRBJ2-3, with 7 bases fitting TRBD1. The TCR was taken from an adult man with Graves' hyperthyroidism. CDR3 DNA sequence: TGTGCCAGCAGCGAAGGGACAGCTAGCACAGATACGCAGTATTTT. Its protein is CASSEGTASTDTQYF.